This section outlines one T cell receptor beta chain sequence together with its context. Antigen: not known. This specimen comes from a study of T cell repertoires in cytomegalovirus infection. TCRdb reprocessed the reads via MiXCR and lists one record per CDR3 protein. Here the sample spans about 230,000 distinct CDR3 sequences, 6.5% being singletons. The CDR3 spans 13 residues. Per germline, CDR1 GTSNPN and CDR2 SVGIG (reference sequence). The germline V and J ends were trimmed by 2 bases and 1 base, with 8 bases remaining between them. Study findings and constraints: The response measured ex vivo was dominated by TCR beta clonotypes (HLA-C-restricted and CMV-specific).

The receptor was derived from a human donor in good health (CMV status not recorded). Some clones in this sample may be carry-over from other donors' samples. The V gene is TRBV30, the J gene TRBJ1-1, with a weak D call TRBD1 (5 bases). Sequences were obtained from PBMCs. The CDR3 spells CAWSRTGNTEAFF. CDR3 in DNA: TGTGCCTGGAGTCGCACAGGGAACACTGAAGCTTTCTTT.